These 30 T cell receptor beta chains were sequenced from one sample in a study of T cells after yellow fever vaccination. TCRdb passed the 5' RACE reads through MiXCR, listing each CDR3 protein once. The table includes fewer than 650,000 distinct CDR3 sequences, around a fifth detected once. Sequencing was performed on PBMCs, taken roughly 23 days after the first yellow fever vaccination. These receptors all come from a young man who received the YFV17D yellow fever vaccine.

This clonotype was picked up a small number of times. The chain employs TRBV11-1 and TRBJ1-1, with TRBD1 matching 7 bases. The J segment lost 4 bases and the V segment lost 0 bases, leaving 2 bases of the junction unmatched. CDR1 is SGHAT, CDR2 FQDESV, per germline (reference sequence). This CDR3 spans 14 amino acids. The CDR3 loop reads CASSLAQGSTEAFF. The CDR3 DNA reads as TGTGCCAGCAGCTTAGCACAGGGGAGCACTGAAGCTTTCTTT.

V is TRBV12-3 or TRBV12-4 and J is TRBJ1-1, with 8 bases aligning to TRBD1. CDR3 length: 12 amino acids. With V trimmed by 9 bases and J by 7 bases, 7 bases remained unmatched. This CDR3 is CASLSGGDEAFF. The CDR3 DNA follows: TGTGCCAGTCTATCAGGGGGCGATGAAGCTTTCTTT.

This clonotype was detected a few times. The V gene is TRBV5-1, the J gene TRBJ2-1, with D unclear. With 7 bases removed from V and 2 bases from J, the gap between germline ends came to 10 bases. Germline CDR1 is SGHRS and CDR2 is YFSETQ. CDR3 length: 13 residues. This CDR3 reads CASVSPPYNEQFF. The CDR3 nucleotides read TGCGCCAGCGTGTCTCCTCCCTACAATGAGCAGTTCTTC.

A few counts support this clonotype. The J gene is TRBJ2-1, the V gene TRBV20-1, with 10 bases that match TRBD2. The CDR3 extends over 17 amino acids. The V gene end was trimmed by 3 bases and the J gene end by 1 base; junction bases not matched to a gene: 9. Germline V gene data show CDR1 as DFQATT and CDR2 as SNEGSKA (reference sequence). CDR3 nucleotides: TGCAGTGCTAGGTCCCTAGCGGGAGTTGTATCCTACAATGAGCAGTTCTTC. Encoded protein: CSARSLAGVVSYNEQFF.

The genes are TRBV6-2 or TRBV6-3 and TRBJ2-1; D might be TRBD1 (6 bases). V lost 8 bases, J lost 6 bases, and 14 bases lay in between. This CDR3 spans 13 amino acids. Germline lookup yields CDR1 MNHEY and CDR2 SVGEGT. In nucleotides, the CDR3 is TGTGCCAGCCAGCACAGGGCTTCCAATGAGCAGTTCTTC. Translation: CASQHRASNEQFF.

J is TRBJ2-2 and V is TRBV20-1; 7 positions match TRBD1. CDR1 is DFQATT, CDR2 SNEGSKA, per germline (reference sequence). The V and J ends lost 6 bases and 5 bases, in that order; junction bases with no gene match: 6. CDR3 length equals 13 residues. The CDR3 region is CSAGPRGTGELFF. In DNA form, the CDR3 reads TGCAGTGCGGGACCCAGGGGGACCGGGGAGCTGTTTTTT.

This clonotype was detected a few times. The chain employs TRBV4-3 and TRBJ1-2; 7 bases map to TRBD1. The V gene end was trimmed by 4 bases and the J gene end by 3 bases; junction bases not matched to a gene: 14. The germline V gene has CDR1 LGHNA and CDR2 YSLEER. The CDR3 length is 17 residues. CDR3 DNA sequence: TGCGCCAGCAGCCTGGACCTGGGGGGGCAGGGGGACTATGGCTACACCTTC. Residues: CASSLDLGGQGDYGYTF.

The chain joins TRBV20-1 to TRBJ2-2; D uncertain. The V and J ends lost 5 bases and 5 bases respectively, with 9 bases between them. The length of the CDR3 is 12 residues. The germline CDR1 and CDR2 sequences are DFQATT and SNEGSKA (reference sequence). Here the CDR3 reads CSAGRETGELFF. CDR3 nucleotide sequence: TGCAGTGCTGGAAGGGAAACCGGGGAGCTGTTTTTT.

In its sample, this clonotype was seen a few times. This sequence joins TRBV7-2 and TRBJ1-2; perhaps TRBD1 as D (6 bases). Germline CDR1 is SGHTA and CDR2 is FQGNSA. The ends were cut back, 7 bases at V and 4 bases at J, with 10 bases in the middle. The CDR3 has 12 amino acids. Written as DNA, the CDR3 is TGTGCCAGCACAGTGGACAGCTATGGCTACACCTTC. Amino acids: CASTVDSYGYTF.

The gene calls are TRBV29-1 and TRBJ1-1; D is undetermined. Germline V gene data show CDR1 as SQVTM and CDR2 as ANQGSEA. Between the trimmed V and J ends, which lost 0 bases and 1 base, there was a span of 9 bases. CDR3 length: 14 residues. As DNA, the CDR3 is TGCAGCGTTGAAGATCTGACGGCGAACACTGAAGCTTTCTTT. This codes for CSVEDLTANTEAFF.

This chain connects TRBV6-5 to TRBJ2-4; no clear D. Germline-derived CDR1 and CDR2 are MNHEY and SVGAGI. The CDR3 runs 11 residues. V lost 2 bases and J lost 7, with 3 bases in between. The CDR3 region has the DNA TGTGCCAGCAGTTACCCCAACATTCAGTACTTC. It yields the protein CASSYPNIQYF.

Only a few counts were recorded for this clonotype. This chain uses TRBV18 with TRBJ2-7; 9 positions match TRBD2. The J segment lost 4 bases and the V segment lost 6 bases, leaving 10 bases of the junction unmatched. Germline loops: CDR1 KGHSH, CDR2 LQKENI. CDR3 length: 15 amino acids. The CDR3 spells CASSTSGAKDYEQYV. The CDR3 coding sequence is TGTGCCAGCTCGACTAGCGGTGCAAAGGATTACGAGCAGTACGTC.

This clonotype occurred a few times. This chain joins TRBV5-6 and TRBJ2-5, with D perhaps TRBD1 or TRBD2 (5 bases each). Germline V gene data show CDR1 as SGHDT and CDR2 as YYEEEE. This CDR3 is 14 amino acids long. V dropped 1 base and J dropped 3 bases, with 10 bases sitting between them. The CDR3 coding sequence is TGTGCCAGCAGCTTGAGGGGACCCGAAGAGACCCAGTACTTC. Amino acids: CASSLRGPEETQYF.

This chain uses TRBV12-3 or TRBV12-4 with TRBJ2-3; 9 bases are a match to TRBD2. V dropped 5 bases and J dropped 6; count of bases not matched to a gene: 6. The CDR3 is made up of 14 amino acids. CDR3 protein: CASSPRGGIDTQYF. DNA for the CDR3: TGTGCCAGCAGTCCGCGGGGGGGAATTGATACGCAGTATTTT.

The chain is built from TRBV20-1 and TRBJ1-5; no reliable D call. Germline V lookup: CDR1 DFQATT, CDR2 SNEGSKA (reference sequence). This CDR3 spans 17 amino acids. V was pared by 0 bases and J by 4 bases, with 19 bases between. In DNA, the CDR3 is TGCAGTGCTAGAGATCGGACCCCGCGACGGAGGAATCAGCCCCAGCATTTT. It yields the protein CSARDRTPRRRNQPQHF.

Only a few counts were recorded for this clonotype. The chain combines TRBV7-6 with TRBJ2-2; 7 bases agree with TRBD2. CDR3 length: 17 amino acids. V shed 3 bases, J shed 1 base, and the junction held 8 bases outside the gene matches. Per germline, CDR1 SGHVS and CDR2 FNYEAQ. CDR3 sequence reads: CASSFREAGENTGELFF. As DNA, the CDR3 is TGTGCCAGCAGCTTTAGAGAGGCGGGGGAGAACACCGGGGAGCTGTTTTTT.

This chain joins TRBV7-7 and TRBJ2-3; tentatively, D is TRBD1 (5 bases). Trimming cost V 5 bases and J 2 bases, with 14 bases left between them. The germline CDR1 and CDR2 sequences are SSHAT and FNYEAQ (reference sequence). CDR3 length: 15 residues. This CDR3 reads CASSPGAVNTDTQYF. The CDR3 DNA follows: TGTGCCAGCAGCCCTGGGGCGGTAAACACAGATACGCAGTATTTT.

This clonotype appeared a few times. The chain recombines TRBV12-3 or TRBV12-4 with TRBJ1-2, with D tentatively TRBD1 (6 bases). Deletions cut 6 bases from V and 2 bases from J, with 16 bases between. This CDR3 has 15 residues. The CDR3 sequence: CASSPTGRVNYGYTF. The CDR3 DNA sequence: TGTGCCAGCAGCCCGACAGGTCGGGTAAACTATGGCTACACCTTC.

This clonotype was counted at least ten times. The chain recombines TRBV6-2 or TRBV6-3 with TRBJ1-1; D is perhaps TRBD1 (5 bases). V was pared by 2 bases and J by 0 bases, with 10 bases between. CDR1 MNHEY and CDR2 SVGEGT come from the germline V gene. There are 15 residues in the CDR3. The CDR3, as DNA: TGTGCCAGCAGTTACCATGGGGCAGTGAACACTGAAGCTTTCTTT. This encodes CASSYHGAVNTEAFF.

This clonotype was counted between two and nine times. The chain has TRBV7-9 and TRBJ2-1; D is undetermined. V lost 5 bases to trimming and J lost 2 bases, with 7 bases between them. CDR1 and CDR2 (germline): SEHNR, FQNEAQ (reference sequence). The CDR3 length is 13 residues. This CDR3 is CASSANPYNEQFF. CDR3 nucleotide sequence: TGTGCCAGCAGCGCCAACCCCTACAATGAGCAGTTCTTC.

The genes are TRBV7-9 and TRBJ2-7; a weak D match, TRBD2 (6 bases). V lost 4 bases and J lost 0, with 13 bases in between. Germline V CDR1 and CDR2: SEHNR, FQNEAQ (reference sequence). This CDR3 is built from 15 residues. The DNA of the CDR3 is TGTGCCAGCAGCTCGACCCCGGACTACTCCTACGAGCAGTACTTC. Amino acid sequence: CASSSTPDYSYEQYF.

The genes are TRBV20-1 and TRBJ2-5; D may be TRBD2 (5 bases). Germline assignment: CDR1 DFQATT and CDR2 SNEGSKA (reference sequence). V was cut by 1 base and J by 3 bases, with 9 bases left in between. The CDR3 spans 13 residues. The CDR3 is CSARGGVEETQYF. The CDR3 nucleotides are TGCAGTGCTAGAGGGGGAGTAGAAGAGACCCAGTACTTC.

The V call is TRBV24-1, the J call TRBJ2-1; the match to TRBD2 covers 10 bases. This CDR3 spans 14 amino acids. CDR1 KGHDR and CDR2 SFDVKD come from the germline V gene. V was clipped by 8 bases and J by 3 bases; unmatched bases: 3. CDR3: CATKSSGSYNEQFF. Here the CDR3 DNA reads TGTGCCACCAAATCTAGCGGGAGCTACAATGAGCAGTTCTTC.

The gene calls are TRBV12-3 or TRBV12-4 and TRBJ2-2, with D maybe TRBD2 (5 bases). Trimming left V 3 bases short and J 7 bases short, with 9 bases between. This CDR3 is 13 amino acids long. CDR3 sequence reads: CASSLRAGGELFF. Written as DNA, the CDR3 is TGTGCCAGCAGTTTGAGGGCTGGCGGGGAGCTGTTTTTT.

This clonotype has more than one count but fewer than ten. The V gene is TRBV7-9, the J gene TRBJ1-2; D ambiguous. The germline V gene encodes CDR1 SEHNR and CDR2 FQNEAQ (reference sequence). The V end lost 4 bases, the J end lost 7 bases, and 7 bases lay between the germline ends. The CDR3 is 11 amino acids. CDR3 in amino acids: CASSSASGYTF. CDR3 sequence (DNA): TGTGCCAGCAGCTCAGCATCTGGCTACACCTTC.

This clonotype was picked up a small number of times. The CDR3 is CASSPNEAYGYTF. The CDR3 DNA reads TGCGCCAGCAGCCCCAATGAGGCCTATGGCTACACCTTC. V is TRBV5-1 and J is TRBJ1-2; D uncertain. The CDR3 consists of 13 residues. Trimming pared 4 bases from V and 4 bases from J, leaving 11 bases between. Germline CDR1 and CDR2: SGHRS and YFSETQ.

This clonotype was observed a few times. V and J are TRBV12-3 or TRBV12-4 and TRBJ2-1, with D uncertain. V was cut by 3 bases and J by 4 bases, with 13 bases left in between. The CDR3 contains 15 residues. CDR3: CASSFYPIPYNEQFF. As DNA, the CDR3 is TGTGCCAGCAGTTTCTACCCAATACCTTACAATGAGCAGTTCTTC.

The J gene is TRBJ2-7, the V gene TRBV7-2; D tentatively fits TRBD1 or TRBD2 (6 bases each). Germline V gives CDR1 SGHTA, CDR2 FQGNSA. The germline V and J ends were trimmed by 3 bases and 4 bases, with 19 bases remaining between them. The CDR3 contains 16 residues. In DNA form, the CDR3 reads TGTGCCAGCAGCTTGCGAGGGGGGCTCGGAGGGTACGAGCAGTACTTC. The encoded protein is CASSLRGGLGGYEQYF.

As DNA, the CDR3 is TGTGCCAGCAGCCTTTCTAGCGGGGGGGTCTGGACAGATACGCAGTATTTT. Encoded protein: CASSLSSGGVWTDTQYF. The chain couples TRBV7-2 to TRBJ2-3; 12 positions match TRBD2. Losses at the gene ends were 5 bases for V and 3 bases for J; bases not matched to a gene: 9. Per germline, CDR1 SGHTA and CDR2 FQGNSA. This CDR3 has 17 amino acids.

This clonotype was counted between two and nine times. J is TRBJ2-7 and V is TRBV12-3 or TRBV12-4; 9 bases are a match to TRBD1. J lost 5 bases, V lost 6 bases, and 11 bases had no gene match. This CDR3 has 15 amino acids. DNA for the CDR3: TGTGCCAGCAGCCCCACAGGGGGCAGCTTTGACGAGCAGTACTTC. Protein: CASSPTGGSFDEQYF.